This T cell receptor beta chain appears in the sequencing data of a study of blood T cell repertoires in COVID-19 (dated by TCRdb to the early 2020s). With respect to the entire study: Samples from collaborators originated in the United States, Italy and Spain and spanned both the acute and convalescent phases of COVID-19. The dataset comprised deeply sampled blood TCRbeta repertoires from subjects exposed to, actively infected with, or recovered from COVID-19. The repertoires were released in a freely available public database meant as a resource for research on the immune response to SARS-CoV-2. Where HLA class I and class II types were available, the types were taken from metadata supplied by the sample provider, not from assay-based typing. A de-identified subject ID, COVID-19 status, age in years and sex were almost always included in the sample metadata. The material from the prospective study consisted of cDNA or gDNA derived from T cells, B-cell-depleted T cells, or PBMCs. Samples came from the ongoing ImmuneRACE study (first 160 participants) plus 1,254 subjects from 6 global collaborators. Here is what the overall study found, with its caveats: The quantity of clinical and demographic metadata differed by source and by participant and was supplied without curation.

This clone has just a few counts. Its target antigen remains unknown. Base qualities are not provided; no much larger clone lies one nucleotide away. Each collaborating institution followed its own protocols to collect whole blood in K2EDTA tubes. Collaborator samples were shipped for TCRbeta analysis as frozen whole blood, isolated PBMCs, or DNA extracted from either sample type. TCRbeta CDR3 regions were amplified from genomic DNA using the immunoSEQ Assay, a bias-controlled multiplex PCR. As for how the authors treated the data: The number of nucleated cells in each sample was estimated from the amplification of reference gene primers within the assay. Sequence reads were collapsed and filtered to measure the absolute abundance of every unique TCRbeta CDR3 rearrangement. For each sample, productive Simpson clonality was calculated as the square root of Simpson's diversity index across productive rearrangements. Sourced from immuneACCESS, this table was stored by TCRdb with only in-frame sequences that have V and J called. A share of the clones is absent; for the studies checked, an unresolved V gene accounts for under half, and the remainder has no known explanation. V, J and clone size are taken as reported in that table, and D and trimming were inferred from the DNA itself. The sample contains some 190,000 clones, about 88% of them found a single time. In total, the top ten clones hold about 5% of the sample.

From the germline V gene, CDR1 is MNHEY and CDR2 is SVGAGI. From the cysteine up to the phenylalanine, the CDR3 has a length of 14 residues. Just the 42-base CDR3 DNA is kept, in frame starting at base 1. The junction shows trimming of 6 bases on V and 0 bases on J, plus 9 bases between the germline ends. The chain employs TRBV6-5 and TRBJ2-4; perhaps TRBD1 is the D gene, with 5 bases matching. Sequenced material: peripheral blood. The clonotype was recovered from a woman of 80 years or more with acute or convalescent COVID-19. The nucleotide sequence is TGTGCCAGCAGCCAGGGTCTAGCCAAAAACATTCAGTACTTC. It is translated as CASSQGLAKNIQYF.